The present T cell receptor (beta chain) was sequenced within a study of glioma-infiltrating T cells after dendritic cell vaccination. Background on the study: Between about 2002 and 2012, patients got autologous tumor lysate-pulsed dendritic cell vaccines.

Study-wide results and limits: Higher pretreatment TIL content predicted longer progression-free time and survival.

About this clone: Its antigen remains unidentified.

Input was approximately 2 ug genomic DNA, or all available if less. The PCR used 60 V beta and 13 J beta primers. The protocol was immunoSEQ multiplex PCR, while the TCRdb copy is restricted to in-frame clones and leaves out a portion. This table holds some 91,000 clones, more than 80% found once. The time point: after dendritic cell vaccination, including at tumor progression/relapse. Sample: blood, taken after dendritic cell vaccination. The clonotype comes from a human donor with glioblastoma.

CDR3 protein: CASSPRQRTYNEQFF. The CDR3 coding sequence is TGTGCCAGTAGTCCCAGACAGCGCACCTACAATGAGCAGTTCTTC. The rearrangement links TRBV19 to TRBJ2-1, with D maybe TRBD1 (5 bases). The germline V gene has CDR1 LNHDA and CDR2 SQIVND (reference sequence). The CDR3 is made up of 15 amino acids. The V end lost 5 bases, the J end lost 2 bases, and 13 bases lay between the germline ends.